The 3 T cell receptor beta chains given below trace back to one sample, sequenced in a study of blood T cell repertoires in COVID-19. The table came from immunoSEQ multiplex PCR; TCRdb's copy has only in-frame clones and leaves some out. The sample has 130,000 to 150,000 clones, 88% seen once. The sample comprised peripheral blood. All receptors come from a human donor in a cohort sampled during active COVID-19.

The chain has TRBV9 and TRBJ2-1; maybe TRBD1 (6 bases). The CDR3 is 16 residues long. Germline V CDR1 and CDR2: SGDLS, YYNGEE. V was clipped by 3 bases and J by 0 bases, with 13 bases between them. CDR3 bases: TGTGCCAGCAGCGCCTCAGGGGCCCTCTCCTACAATGAGCAGTTCTTC. It encodes CASSASGALSYNEQFF. The full variable domain, rest sourced from reference TRBV9 and TRBJ2-1, is DSGVTQTPKHLITATGQRVTLRCSPRSGDLSVYWYQQSLDQGLQFLIQYYNGEERAKGNILERFSAQQFPDLHSELNLSSLELGDSALYFCASSASGALSYNEQFFGPGTRLTVL.

This chain connects TRBV25-1 to TRBJ2-2; 7 bases fit TRBD1. This CDR3 is 15 amino acids long. V gave up 7 bases and J gave up 5 bases; unmatched junction bases: 10. The V gene's germline CDR1 is MGHDK and CDR2 SYGVNS. CDR3: CASKAGTDLTGELFF. CDR3 nucleotides: TGTGCCAGCAAAGCCGGGACAGACCTAACCGGGGAGCTGTTTTTT.

This chain joins TRBV7-2 and TRBJ2-5; tentatively, D is TRBD2 (5 bases). Trimming removed 1 base at V and 5 bases at J, with 11 bases between. The germline V gene encodes CDR1 SGHTA and CDR2 FQGNSA. This CDR3 is built from 14 residues. The CDR3: CASSLGARGETQYF. As DNA, the CDR3 is TGTGCCAGCAGCTTAGGGGCTCGGGGTGAGACCCAGTACTTC.